Listed below are T cell receptor beta chains from one sample, sequenced in a study of T cell changes during pregnancy in multiple sclerosis. Generated by immunoSEQ multiplex PCR, the TCRdb table keeps only in-frame clones and is missing some. The sample holds some 10,000 clones, 84% seen once. The material was CD8+ T cells from peripheral blood mononuclear cells, obtained after pregnancy. The receptors were gathered from a female donor in good health, enrolled as a control in a pregnancy study. CDR3s include the opening cysteine and the closing phenylalanine or tryptophan. Only some rows state a clone size, as once, few, many or a class for expanded clones.

j_gene	abundance	v_gene	CDR3aa
TRBJ2-1	-	TRBV30	CAWSADGAFVEQFF
TRBJ2-7	-	TRBV5-1	CASSLWGQSSYEQYF
TRBJ2-5	-	TRBV11-2	CASSWGRAGEYQETQYF
TRBJ2-3	-	TRBV30	CAWSPLAGEDTQYF
TRBJ1-2	-	TRBV4-2	CASSQGRGFYGYTF
TRBJ2-7	-	TRBV14	CASSLLRQRTYEQYF
TRBJ2-2	-	TRBV11-3	CASSFYSQPGELFF
TRBJ2-7	-	TRBV5-1	CASSLALAIYEQYF
TRBJ1-1	-	TRBV7-9	CASYPLGTEAFF
TRBJ1-1	-	TRBV5-5	CASSWTGGESTEAFF
TRBJ1-1	few	TRBV7-9	CASSPTGSTEAFF
TRBJ1-1	-	TRBV14	CASSLPGGVSEAFF
TRBJ2-1	-	TRBV4-3	CASSQEFTSGRPELSEQFF
TRBJ2-3	-	TRBV19	CASSVTGGRADTQYF
TRBJ1-2	-	TRBV6-1	CASSDFTPGYGYTF
TRBJ2-4	-	TRBV7-9	CASSPPSGGGNIQYF
TRBJ1-5	few	TRBV21-1	CASDKSSDQPQHF
TRBJ1-4	-	TRBV7-9	CASSLRDSNEKLFF
TRBJ1-3	-	TRBV19	CASSIPTGVRNTIYF
TRBJ1-2	-	TRBV19	CASSIGVGIYGYTF
TRBJ1-5	-	TRBV19	CASSRLTPLAQPQHF
TRBJ2-7	-	TRBV29-1	CSVEWDRDYEQYF
TRBJ2-5	-	TRBV7-2	CASSSDIQETQYF
TRBJ1-5	-	TRBV19	CASQTGTGGLSNQPQHF
TRBJ2-7	-	TRBV20-1	CSASRSYEQYF
TRBJ2-1	-	TRBV13	CASSVNEARSVRNEQFF
TRBJ2-1	once	TRBV19	CASNPGDTYNEQFF
TRBJ2-2	few	TRBV4-3	CASSPGTGNGELFF
TRBJ2-7	-	TRBV4-3	CASSLGAGGTYEQYF
TRBJ2-3	-	TRBV4-3	CASSPTGGSTDTQYF
TRBJ2-7	-	TRBV5-4	CASSFIDRGGYEQYF
TRBJ2-1	medium-sized	TRBV7-3	CASGQGAGNEQFF
TRBJ2-3	-	TRBV19	CASSTAGATGDTQYF
TRBJ1-5	-	TRBV11-2	CASSYQGAGQPQHF
TRBJ2-7	-	TRBV27	CASSSLTGGDGYEQYF
TRBJ2-1	-	TRBV7-9	CASSLAIGGSYNEQFF
TRBJ2-7	-	TRBV12-5	CASGLGAFSYEQYF
TRBJ1-5	-	TRBV2	CASSQDRGNQPQHF
TRBJ2-7	-	TRBV7-9	CASSPTGRSYEQYF
TRBJ2-1	-	TRBV19	CASSVLAGTYNEQFF
TRBJ2-7	few	TRBV19	CASSISQGHLYEQYF
TRBJ2-7	medium-sized	TRBV7-9	CASSRVGTGLYEQYF
TRBJ2-7	-	TRBV27	CASSPRTSGSYEQYF
TRBJ1-1	-	TRBV7-9	CASSLQATVTEAFF
TRBJ2-1	-	TRBV14	CASSQIGGSSYNEQFF
TRBJ1-1	-	TRBV29-1	CSVVGSEAFF
TRBJ1-3	-	TRBV4-3	CASSQATGTGNTIYF
TRBJ2-1	-	TRBV7-9	CASSLLAGSYNEQFF
TRBJ2-3	-	TRBV30	CASRTDGTDTQYF
TRBJ2-7	-	TRBV19	CASSYDYQVMYEQYF
TRBJ2-3	-	TRBV9	CASSAGSGGPAPTDTQYF
TRBJ1-1	-	TRBV5-6	CASSSLPGLNTEAFF
TRBJ2-7	-	TRBV5-8	CASSQDPGWEQYF
TRBJ2-1	-	TRBV19	CASRISGGGYNEQFF